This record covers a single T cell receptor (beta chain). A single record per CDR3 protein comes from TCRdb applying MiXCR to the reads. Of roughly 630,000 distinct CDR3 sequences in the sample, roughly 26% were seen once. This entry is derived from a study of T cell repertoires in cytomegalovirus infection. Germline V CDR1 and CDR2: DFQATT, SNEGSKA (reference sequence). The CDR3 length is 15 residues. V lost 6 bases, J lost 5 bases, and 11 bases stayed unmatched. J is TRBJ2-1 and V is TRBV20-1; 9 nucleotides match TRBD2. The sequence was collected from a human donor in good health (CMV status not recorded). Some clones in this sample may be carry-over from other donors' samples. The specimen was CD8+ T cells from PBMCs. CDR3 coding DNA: TGCAGTGCACGCCCCCTAGCGGGGCCTAACAATGAGCAGTTCTTC. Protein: CSARPLAGPNNEQFF.